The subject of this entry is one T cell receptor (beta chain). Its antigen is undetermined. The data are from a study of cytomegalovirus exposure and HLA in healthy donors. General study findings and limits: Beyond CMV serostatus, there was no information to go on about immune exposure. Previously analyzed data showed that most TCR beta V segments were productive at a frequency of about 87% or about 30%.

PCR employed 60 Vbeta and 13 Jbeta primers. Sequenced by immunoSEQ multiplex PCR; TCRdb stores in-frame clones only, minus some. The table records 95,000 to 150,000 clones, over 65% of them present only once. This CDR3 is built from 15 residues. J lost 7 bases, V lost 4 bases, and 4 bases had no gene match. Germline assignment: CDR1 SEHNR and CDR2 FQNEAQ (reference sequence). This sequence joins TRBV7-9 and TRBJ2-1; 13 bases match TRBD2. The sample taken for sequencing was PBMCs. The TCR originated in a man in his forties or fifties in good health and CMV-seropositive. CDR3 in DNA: TGTGCCAGCAGCTCCCCGACTAGCGGGAGGAATGAGCAGTTCTTC. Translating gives CASSSPTSGRNEQFF.